Presented here are 26 T cell receptor beta chains from one specimen sequenced in a study of cytomegalovirus exposure and HLA in healthy donors. PCR involved 60 Vbeta and 13 Jbeta primers. Using immunoSEQ multiplex PCR, the repertoire was profiled, and TCRdb retains in-frame clones only, with some absent. Among 200,000 to 300,000 clones listed, about 85% were seen once. Sequencing used PBMCs. The origin of the receptors is a girl aged 2-10 years in good health and CMV-seronegative.

This sequence joins TRBV2 and TRBJ1-6; D unclear. CDR3 size: 15 residues. Germline V lookup: CDR1 SNHLY, CDR2 FYNNEI. V lost 6 bases, J lost 2 bases, and 11 bases lay in between. The CDR3 region is CASRERVPYNSPLHF. The CDR3 bases are TGTGCCAGCAGGGAGAGGGTCCCCTATAATTCACCCCTCCACTTT.

The chain has TRBV20-1 and TRBJ1-2, with D tentatively TRBD1 (6 bases). CDR1 and CDR2 (germline): DFQATT, SNEGSKA (reference sequence). The germline V and J ends were trimmed by 1 base and 8 bases, with 8 bases remaining between them. The CDR3 has 11 amino acids. Here the CDR3 reads CSARGGQGYTF. The CDR3 DNA follows: TGCAGTGCTAGAGGCGGACAGGGCTACACCTTC.

The V and J genes are TRBV2 and TRBJ2-5; 10 nucleotides line up with TRBD2. Germline trimming cut 7 bases from V and 4 bases from J; bases unmatched to any gene: 6. The germline V gene encodes CDR1 SNHLY and CDR2 FYNNEI. CDR3 length equals 14 residues. The CDR3 bases are TGTGCCAGCAAGGTAGCGGGGGGTGGAGAGACCCAGTACTTC. It codes for CASKVAGGGETQYF.

The rearrangement joins TRBV4-1 to TRBJ1-2; D gene unclear. This CDR3 is 13 amino acids long. V was cut by 4 bases and J by 5 bases, with 11 bases left in between. Germline CDR1 MGHRA, CDR2 YSYEKL. This chain's CDR3 is CASSPTVPYGYTF. The DNA of the CDR3 is TGCGCCAGCAGCCCCACAGTACCGTATGGCTACACCTTC.

In this sample, this clone turned up once. This chain joins TRBV11-2 and TRBJ2-7; 12 bases map to TRBD2. CDR1 and CDR2 from the germline V gene are SGHAT and FQNNGV. V dropped 5 bases and J dropped 4; count of bases not matched to a gene: 3. The CDR3 spans 14 residues. The CDR3 DNA is TGTGCCAGCAGCGGACTAGCGGGACTTTACGAGCAGTACTTC. Its protein is CASSGLAGLYEQYF. Drawing the rest from reference TRBV11-2 and TRBJ2-7, the complete variable domain is EAGVAQSPRYKIIEKRQSVAFWCNPISGHATLYWYQQILGQGPKLLIQFQNNGVVDDSQLPKDRFSAERLKGVDSTLKIQPAKLEDSAVYLCASSGLAGLYEQYFGPGTRLTVT.

This chain links TRBV11-2 with TRBJ2-3; 11 bases are shared with TRBD2. From germline, CDR1 is SGHAT and CDR2 FQNNGV. Losses at the gene ends were 4 bases for V and 4 bases for J; bases not matched to a gene: 10. This CDR3 is built from 17 residues. The CDR3 loop reads CASSYIAGGPQADTQYF. The CDR3 bases are TGTGCCAGCAGCTATATAGCGGGAGGGCCTCAAGCAGATACGCAGTATTTT.

This chain connects TRBV5-6 to TRBJ1-6; the D gene is possibly TRBD1 (5 bases). V lost 4 bases to trimming and J lost 6 bases, with 17 bases between them. The CDR3 sequence is 16 residues long. The germline V gene has CDR1 SGHDT and CDR2 YYEEEE. CDR3 amino acids: CASSPRRGRVNSPLHF. The CDR3 DNA sequence: TGTGCCAGCAGCCCCAGGAGGGGCCGGGTTAATTCACCCCTCCACTTT.

The chain has TRBV30 and TRBJ1-1; TRBD1 agrees at 7 bases. The V gene end was trimmed by 4 bases and the J gene end by 4 bases; junction bases not matched to a gene: 0. The CDR3 totals 11 residues. The germline gives CDR1 GTSNPN, CDR2 SVGIG (reference sequence). The CDR3 DNA reads TGTGCCTGGAACAGGGGCACTGAAGCTTTCTTT. Residues: CAWNRGTEAFF.

The chain joins TRBV7-6 to TRBJ2-2; the D gene is possibly TRBD2 (5 bases). This CDR3 contains 16 residues. Germline V CDR1 and CDR2: SGHVS, FNYEAQ. Trimming pared 6 bases from V and 2 bases from J, leaving 16 bases between. The chain's CDR3 is CASRQDAGSNTGELFF. The CDR3 DNA follows: TGTGCCAGCAGGCAAGACGCGGGCAGTAACACCGGGGAGCTGTTTTTT.

The chain carries TRBV7-9 and TRBJ1-2; TRBD1 matches at 9 bases. The ends lost 5 bases at V and 4 bases at J; junction bases unmatched: 11. Germline loops: CDR1 SEHNR, CDR2 FQNEAQ (reference sequence). This CDR3 contains 16 residues. As DNA, the CDR3 is TGTGCCAGCAGCCCCGGCGGGACAGGGATCTCCTATGGCTACACCTTC. Protein: CASSPGGTGISYGYTF.

The V call is TRBV6-6, the J call TRBJ2-7; 8 bases align to TRBD1. The CDR3 is 15 amino acids. J gave up 5 bases and V 3 bases, and 9 bases lay outside the gene matches. CDR1 is MNHNY and CDR2 is SVGAGI in the germline V gene (reference sequence). The DNA for the CDR3 is TGTGCCAGCAGTTATCGACAGGGGATAGAGAACGAGCAGTACTTC. Its protein is CASSYRQGIENEQYF.

V usage is TRBV10-3 and J usage is TRBJ2-7, with TRBD2 identical over 9 bases. Per germline, CDR1 ENHRY and CDR2 SYGVKD. With V trimmed by 2 bases and J by 0 bases, 5 bases remained unmatched. The CDR3 has 16 residues. The CDR3 coding sequence is TGTGCCATCAGTGAGGCGGGGGGGGCCCCCTCCTACGAGCAGTACTTC. Its protein is CAISEAGGAPSYEQYF.

The gene calls are TRBV18 and TRBJ1-5; maybe TRBD1 (5 bases). Germline loops: CDR1 KGHSH, CDR2 LQKENI. Trimming stripped 1 base from V and 1 base from J, with 11 bases between. CDR3 length: 16 residues. CDR3 protein: CASSPLGEGSNQPQHF. The CDR3 DNA reads as TGTGCCAGCTCACCACTGGGGGAGGGGAGCAATCAGCCCCAGCATTTT.

This clone has only a few counts. This chain joins TRBV19 and TRBJ1-5; TRBD1 matches at 7 bases. This CDR3 comprises 16 residues. Trimming took 5 bases from V and 0 from J; bases not matched to a gene: 7. Germline CDR1 is LNHDA and CDR2 is SQIVND (reference sequence). DNA of the CDR3: TGTGCCAGTAGTCGAGAGGGGGCCTATAGCAATCAGCCCCAGCATTTT. It yields the protein CASSREGAYSNQPQHF. The full variable domain, completed using reference TRBV19 and TRBJ1-5, is DGGITQSPKYLFRKEGQNVTLSCEQNLNHDAMYWYRQDPGQGLRLIYYSQIVNDFQKGDIAEGYSVSREKKESFPLTVTSAQKNPTAFYLCASSREGAYSNQPQHFGDGTRLSIL.

This sequence joins TRBV5-1 and TRBJ2-3; D is perhaps TRBD2 (5 bases). Germline loops: CDR1 SGHRS, CDR2 YFSETQ. V lost 0 bases, J lost 6 bases, and 11 bases lay in between. The CDR3 covers 14 residues. The chain's CDR3 is CASSLGSSRDTQYF. DNA for the CDR3: TGCGCCAGCAGCTTGGGATCTAGCAGGGATACGCAGTATTTT.

The chain combines TRBV4-2 with TRBJ2-1; 10 bases map to TRBD2. J was trimmed by 5 bases and V by 0 bases; bases with no gene match: 4. This CDR3 spans 16 amino acids. Germline CDR1 reads LGHNA; CDR2 reads YNFKEQ. CDR3 sequence: CASSQETSGKHNEQFF. CDR3 bases: TGTGCCAGCAGCCAAGAAACTAGCGGGAAACACAATGAGCAGTTCTTC.

The V gene is TRBV11-1, the J gene TRBJ1-1; 8 bases map to TRBD1. This CDR3 spans 15 amino acids. Germline V gives CDR1 SGHAT, CDR2 FQDESV (reference sequence). V lost 2 bases and J lost 5; bases outside the gene matches: 7. The CDR3 sequence: CASSLSVTGVTEAFF. The CDR3 coding sequence is TGTGCCAGCAGCTTATCAGTGACAGGGGTGACTGAAGCTTTCTTT. The complete variable domain, with remaining parts taken from reference TRBV11-1 and TRBJ1-1, reads EAEVAQSPRYKITEKSQAVAFWCDPISGHATLYWYRQILGQGPELLVQFQDESVVDDSQLPKDRFSAERLKGVDSTLKIQPAELGDSAMYLCASSLSVTGVTEAFFGQGTRLTVV.

This chain links TRBV19 with TRBJ2-2; maybe TRBD2 (5 bases). Germline V lookup: CDR1 LNHDA, CDR2 SQIVND (reference sequence). Deletions cut 5 bases from V and 6 bases from J, with 10 bases between. CDR3 length equals 13 residues. The CDR3, as DNA: TGTGCCAGTAGTTTGTCGAGGGCCGGGGAGCTGTTTTTT. As protein: CASSLSRAGELFF. The full variable domain, completed using reference TRBV19 and TRBJ2-2, is DGGITQSPKYLFRKEGQNVTLSCEQNLNHDAMYWYRQDPGQGLRLIYYSQIVNDFQKGDIAEGYSVSREKKESFPLTVTSAQKNPTAFYLCASSLSRAGELFFGEGSRLTVL.

This chain links TRBV5-1 with TRBJ2-5, with 7 bases matching TRBD1. With V trimmed by 1 base and J by 4 bases, 13 bases remained unmatched. CDR3 length: 17 amino acids. Germline CDR1 reads SGHRS; CDR2 reads YFSETQ. The CDR3 nucleotides are TGCGCCAGCAGCTTGCTCCGACAGGGCCTGTTGGCAGAGACCCAGTACTTC. Protein: CASSLLRQGLLAETQYF.

The chain carries TRBV7-6 and TRBJ2-7, with TRBD1 matching 8 bases. In germline, CDR1 is SGHVS, CDR2 FNYEAQ. This CDR3 is 15 amino acids long. With V trimmed by 1 base and J by 6 bases, 8 bases remained unmatched. In DNA, the CDR3 is TGTGCCAGCAGCTTAGGGGGGACAGGTCCCGGCGAGCAGTACTTC. This codes for CASSLGGTGPGEQYF.

The V call is TRBV7-6, the J call TRBJ1-3, with D possibly being TRBD1 (5 bases). The germline V and J ends were trimmed by 1 base and 0 bases, with 13 bases remaining between them. CDR3 length: 17 amino acids. The germline gives CDR1 SGHVS, CDR2 FNYEAQ. The CDR3 loop is CASSLDPGSSSGNTIYF. CDR3 DNA: TGTGCCAGCAGCTTAGACCCAGGGTCTTCCTCTGGAAACACCATATATTTT.

The rearrangement links TRBV27 to TRBJ1-4; D might be TRBD1 (6 bases). Trimming cost V 2 bases and J 7 bases, with 14 bases left between them. This CDR3 is built from 15 residues. Germline CDR1 MNHEY, CDR2 SMNVEV (reference sequence). The DNA for the CDR3 is TGTGCCAGCAGTTTAACCGGCAGGGGCGGTGAAAAACTGTTTTTT. The encoded protein is CASSLTGRGGEKLFF.

The V and J genes are TRBV11-3 and TRBJ2-2, with D maybe TRBD1 (5 bases). Germline V gene sequence: CDR1 SGHNT, CDR2 YENEEA. The CDR3 consists of 14 residues. V lost 4 bases and J lost 3, with 9 bases in between. As DNA, the CDR3 is TGTGCCAGCAGCTCCCGACAGTACACCGGGGAGCTGTTTTTT. Residues: CASSSRQYTGELFF.

The rearrangement links TRBV5-1 to TRBJ2-5, with unresolved D. The tail of the sequence fits TRBJ2-7 better, so the J call may be wrong. Germline CDR1 and CDR2: SGHRS and YFSETQ. CDR3 length: 15 amino acids. The DNA of the CDR3 is TGCGCCAGCAGCTTGAGAAGAGGTGGCTCCTACGAGCAGTACTTC. Protein: CASSLRRGGSYEQYF.

J is TRBJ2-3 and V is TRBV5-5; TRBD1 is a possible D gene (6 bases). The ends were cut back, 4 bases at V and 0 bases at J, with 12 bases in the middle. The CDR3 sequence is 15 residues long. The germline V gene encodes CDR1 SGHKS and CDR2 YYEKEE (reference sequence). This CDR3 reads CASSALDSSTDTQYF. Written as DNA, the CDR3 is TGTGCCAGCAGCGCCTTGGACAGTAGCACAGATACGCAGTATTTT.

The table lists this clone with a count of one. CDR3 in DNA: TGCGCCAGCAGCTCTGGGACTAGCACCTACGAGCAGTACTTC. Protein sequence: CASSSGTSTYEQYF. The genes are TRBV5-1 and TRBJ2-7, with TRBD2 matching 9 bases. The CDR3 runs to 14 residues. The germline gives CDR1 SGHRS, CDR2 YFSETQ. Germline trimming cut 3 bases from V and 2 bases from J; bases unmatched to any gene: 3. Full variable domain (remainder filled in from reference TRBV5-1 and TRBJ2-7): KAGVTQTPRYLIKTRGQQVTLSCSPISGHRSVSWYQQTPGQGLQFLFEYFSETQRNKGNFPGRFSGRQFSNSRSEMNVSTLELGDSALYLCASSSGTSTYEQYFGPGTRLTVT.